The next 26 T cell receptor beta chains were all read from a single sample in a study of T cell responses to AZD1222 COVID-19 vaccine. Assay: immunoSEQ multiplex PCR; the TCRdb copy retains only in-frame clones and omits some. The sample includes approximately 70,000 clones, 60% to 85% of them seen just once. The sample consisted of peripheral blood, taken 28 days after the second AZD1222 dose. All receptors come from an adult who received the AZD1222 COVID-19 vaccine.

This chain uses TRBV6-9 with TRBJ2-2; D is unclear. This CDR3 has 12 amino acids. Trimming pared 8 bases from V and 6 bases from J, leaving 10 bases between. Per germline, CDR1 MNHGY and CDR2 SVAAGI. Written as DNA, the CDR3 is TGTGCCAGCGGCTCGCCACCCGGGGAGCTGTTTTTT. Protein: CASGSPPGELFF.

V usage is TRBV6-6 and J usage is TRBJ2-2, with 10 bases lining up with TRBD1. The CDR3 sequence is 16 residues long. CDR1 MNHNY and CDR2 SVGAGI come from the germline V gene (reference sequence). V lost 2 bases, J lost 6 bases, and 6 bases stayed unmatched. CDR3 sequence reads: CASSYGDRGYAGELFF. In DNA, the CDR3 is TGTGCCAGCAGTTACGGGGACAGGGGTTATGCCGGGGAGCTGTTTTTT.

This clone was counted once. This chain links TRBV19 with TRBJ2-7, with 12 bases identical to TRBD2. The trim removed 6 bases at V and 3 bases at J, leaving 0 bases unmatched. This CDR3 region has 13 residues. Germline values: CDR1 LNHDA, CDR2 SQIVND (reference sequence). The CDR3 protein is CASRLAGGYEQYF. CDR3 in DNA: TGTGCCAGTAGACTAGCGGGGGGCTACGAGCAGTACTTC.

V is TRBV4-3 and J is TRBJ2-1; 9 nucleotides line up with TRBD2. The J segment lost 0 bases and the V segment lost 0 bases, leaving 12 bases of the junction unmatched. Looked up from germline, CDR1 is LGHNA and CDR2 is YSLEER. This CDR3 is 20 amino acids long. As DNA, the CDR3 is TGCGCCAGCAGCCAAGATTTTCGCGGACTAGCGCCGAGCTCCTACAATGAGCAGTTCTTC. This codes for CASSQDFRGLAPSSYNEQFF.

CDR3 nucleotide sequence: TGTGCCAGCAGCGTAGCTACAGGGGGCTACGAGCAGTACTTC. Amino acid sequence: CASSVATGGYEQYF. The chain combines TRBV9 with TRBJ2-7; 8 bases are shared with TRBD1. CDR1 and CDR2 from the germline V gene are SGDLS and YYNGEE. Unmatched junction bases numbered 2, after V lost 0 bases and J lost 3 bases. CDR3 length equals 14 residues.

The chain is built from TRBV2 and TRBJ2-2; the D gene is possibly TRBD1 (6 bases). This CDR3 has 14 amino acids. Trimming cost V 5 bases and J 2 bases, with 9 bases left between them. Germline lookup yields CDR1 SNHLY and CDR2 FYNNEI. The CDR3 coding sequence is TGTGCCAGCAGTCGGGACATCAACACCGGGGAGCTGTTTTTT. Translating gives CASSRDINTGELFF.

The sample holds a few counts of this clone. The chain recombines TRBV5-6 with TRBJ2-5; D remains ambiguous. The V end lost 0 bases, the J end lost 3 bases, and 0 bases lay between the germline ends. CDR1 and CDR2 (germline): SGHDT, YYEEEE. The CDR3 runs to 11 residues. The CDR3 spells CASSLEETQYF. The CDR3 DNA follows: TGTGCCAGCAGCTTGGAAGAGACCCAGTACTTC.

The V gene is TRBV6-1, the J gene TRBJ1-5, with 12 bases lining up with TRBD1. CDR3 length: 17 amino acids. V lost 2 bases and J lost 3; bases outside the gene matches: 5. Germline CDR1 is MNHNS and CDR2 is SASEGT. The CDR3 is CASSERDRGPANQPQHF. The CDR3, as DNA: TGTGCCAGCAGTGAAAGGGACAGGGGGCCGGCCAATCAGCCCCAGCATTTT.

This chain links TRBV28 with TRBJ1-4; D uncertain. The CDR3 is made up of 15 amino acids. The V end lost 2 bases, the J end lost 6 bases, and 13 bases lay between the germline ends. Germline loops: CDR1 MDHEN, CDR2 SYDVKM. The CDR3 region is CASSLGTEEYEKLFF. The DNA of the CDR3 is TGTGCCAGCAGTTTAGGAACCGAAGAGTATGAAAAACTGTTTTTT.

This clone is a singleton in its sample. CDR3 nucleotides: TGCGCCAGCAGCCCAGCGAACGGGTACGACGAGCAGTACTTC. Translating gives CASSPANGYDEQYF. The rearrangement links TRBV5-1 to TRBJ2-7; D not resolved. Germline V gene sequence: CDR1 SGHRS, CDR2 YFSETQ. Trimming took 4 bases from V and 5 from J, leaving 16 bases between them. The CDR3 runs to 14 residues.

The sample holds a few counts of this clone. The chain combines TRBV30 with TRBJ2-3, with D hard to call. Germline values: CDR1 GTSNPN, CDR2 SVGIG (reference sequence). V was pared by 2 bases and J by 0 bases, with 12 bases between. The CDR3 loop spans 15 amino acids. The CDR3 DNA reads as TGTGCCTGGAGTCACGACGGCCCAAGCACAGATACGCAGTATTTT. This sequence encodes CAWSHDGPSTDTQYF.

The chain uses TRBV3-1 (or the pseudogene TRBV3-2) and TRBJ1-5; a possible D gene is TRBD1 (5 bases). Trimming cost V 0 bases and J 6 bases, with 12 bases left between them. The CDR3 totals 15 residues. CDR1 is LGHDT and CDR2 is YNNKEL in the germline V gene (reference sequence). CDR3 in DNA: TGTGCCAGCAGCCAAGATTCAGGGATTACTCAGCCCCAGCATTTT. Translated, it gives CASSQDSGITQPQHF.

The rearrangement uses TRBV19 and TRBJ1-1; no clear D. Germline V lookup: CDR1 LNHDA, CDR2 SQIVND (reference sequence). V lost 3 bases, J lost 1 base, and 12 bases lay in between. CDR3 length: 15 amino acids. The CDR3 is CASSIRPSGNTEAFF. CDR3 bases: TGTGCCAGTAGTATTCGACCTAGCGGGAACACTGAAGCTTTCTTT.

This clone was counted between two and nine times. This chain joins TRBV30 and TRBJ2-7; D could derive from TRBD1 or TRBD2 (6 bases each). In germline, CDR1 is GTSNPN, CDR2 SVGIG (reference sequence). This CDR3 region has 13 residues. Trimming pared 0 bases from V and 5 bases from J, leaving 11 bases between. The CDR3 DNA follows: TGTGCCTGGAGTGTAGGGGGGTCCGACGAGCAGTACTTC. Its protein is CAWSVGGSDEQYF.

This clone appeared once. The rearrangement uses TRBV19 and TRBJ2-2; 10 bases are shared with TRBD1. The CDR3 is 14 residues long. V dropped 4 bases and J dropped 6; count of bases not matched to a gene: 2. Germline V CDR1 and CDR2: LNHDA, SQIVND (reference sequence). CDR3 sequence: CASSRQGAPGELFF. The CDR3 bases are TGTGCCAGTAGTAGACAGGGGGCGCCCGGGGAGCTGTTTTTT.

V and J are TRBV4-1 and TRBJ1-1; the D is unclear. The V and J ends lost 4 bases and 1 base respectively, with 10 bases between them. In germline, CDR1 is MGHRA, CDR2 YSYEKL. This CDR3 region has 14 residues. The CDR3 bases are TGCGCCAGCAGCCCCCTCGAGGAGAACACTGAAGCTTTCTTT. Translation gives CASSPLEENTEAFF.

V gene TRBV19 combines with J gene TRBJ2-6; D tentatively reads TRBD1 or TRBD2 (6 bases each). There are 17 residues in the CDR3. V shed 7 bases and J shed 0 bases, with 16 bases lying between them. Germline-derived CDR1 and CDR2 are LNHDA and SQIVND (reference sequence). Written as DNA, the CDR3 is TGTGCCAGTACCCTCGAGGGGGGCAGCTCTGGGGCCAACGTCCTGACTTTC. Amino acids: CASTLEGGSSGANVLTF.

This clone was counted ten times or more. The CDR3 DNA follows: TGTGCCAGCAGCCAATTTAGCGGGGGGGCCGGAAGTGAGCAGTTCTTC. This sequence encodes CASSQFSGGAGSEQFF. The chain employs TRBV4-2 and TRBJ2-1; TRBD2 matches 11 bases. Germline-derived CDR1 and CDR2 are LGHNA and YNFKEQ. Losses at the gene ends were 2 bases for V and 9 bases for J; bases not matched to a gene: 9. The CDR3 is 16 residues long.

The V call is TRBV5-1, the J call TRBJ2-7; D may be TRBD1 (6 bases). The germline V and J ends were trimmed by 4 bases and 2 bases, with 19 bases remaining between them. Germline loops: CDR1 SGHRS, CDR2 YFSETQ. This CDR3 spans 16 amino acids. CDR3 DNA: TGCGCCAGCAGCGGTCTCAGGGGACCCCTGGCCTACGAGCAGTACTTC. It encodes CASSGLRGPLAYEQYF.

In nucleotides, the CDR3 is TGCAGTGCTCTGAGTTGGGGCTACACCTTC. This gives the protein CSALSWGYTF. The chain employs TRBV20-1 and TRBJ1-2; D is unresolved. V lost 5 bases to trimming and J lost 8 bases, with 9 bases between them. The CDR3 totals 10 residues. The germline V gene encodes CDR1 DFQATT and CDR2 SNEGSKA (reference sequence).

J is TRBJ2-5 and V is TRBV7-9; 7 bases are shared with TRBD2. V was clipped by 1 base and J by 3 bases; unmatched bases: 2. Germline loops: CDR1 SEHNR, CDR2 FQNEAQ (reference sequence). This CDR3 region has 14 residues. DNA for the CDR3: TGTGCCAGCAGCTTAGGGGCGGGGGAAGAGACCCAGTACTTC. It translates to CASSLGAGEETQYF. The variable domain in full, with the rest retrieved from reference TRBV7-9 and TRBJ2-5, is DTGVSQNPRHKITKRGQNVTFRCDPISEHNRLYWYRQTLGQGPEFLTYFQNEAQLEKSRLLSDRFSAERPKGSFSTLEIQRTEQGDSAMYLCASSLGAGEETQYFGPGTRLLVL.

The chain uses TRBV27 and TRBJ1-4; D might be TRBD1 (5 bases). This CDR3 has 18 residues. The V end lost 3 bases, the J end lost 10 bases, and 27 bases lay between the germline ends. The germline V gene encodes CDR1 MNHEY and CDR2 SMNVEV (reference sequence). The CDR3 DNA reads as TGTGCCAGCAGTTTCGGGCAGGGTATGGTCGATAATGAAGGAAAACTGTTTTTT. Protein: CASSFGQGMVDNEGKLFF.

The rearrangement uses TRBV11-2 and TRBJ2-1; D is uncertain. Looked up from germline, CDR1 is SGHAT and CDR2 is FQNNGV. The CDR3 length is 16 residues. The V gene lost 1 base and the J gene lost 0 bases, with 10 bases spanning the gap. CDR3 DNA sequence: TGTGCCAGCAGCTTAGTCGCAGGTTTCTCCTACAATGAGCAGTTCTTC. The encoded protein is CASSLVAGFSYNEQFF.

This clone was observed a single time. The J gene is TRBJ1-2, the V gene TRBV6-5; TRBD1 is a possible D gene (5 bases). Trimming removed 5 bases from V and 0 bases from J, with 7 bases in between. The CDR3 is 13 amino acids. Germline V lookup: CDR1 MNHEY, CDR2 SVGAGI. CDR3 protein: CASSLQANYGYTF. In DNA, the CDR3 is TGTGCCAGCAGTCTACAGGCTAACTATGGCTACACCTTC.

This chain uses TRBV7-7 with TRBJ2-5; 7 bases are shared with TRBD1. J was trimmed by 3 bases and V by 1 base; bases with no gene match: 5. CDR1 and CDR2 from the germline V gene are SSHAT and FNYEAQ (reference sequence). The CDR3 covers 15 residues. In nucleotides, the CDR3 is TGTGCCAGCAGCTTAGTCCCCGGGACAGAAGAGACCCAGTACTTC. Residues: CASSLVPGTEETQYF.

V and J are TRBV7-3 and TRBJ1-1, with 8 bases aligning to TRBD1. The germline gives CDR1 SGHTA, CDR2 FQGTGA. The CDR3 extends over 13 amino acids. V was clipped by 5 bases and J by 7 bases; unmatched bases: 6. The CDR3 bases are TGTGCCAGCAGCCCCAGGGGGCTTGGTGAAGCTTTCTTT. Protein product: CASSPRGLGEAFF. Variable domain in full (rest from reference TRBV7-3 and TRBJ1-1): GAGVSQTPSNKVTEKGKYVELRCDPISGHTALYWYRQSLGQGPEFLIYFQGTGAADDSGLPNDRFFAVRPEGSVSTLKIQRTERGDSAVYLCASSPRGLGEAFFGQGTRLTVV.